The 2 T cell receptor beta chains below come from one sample, sequenced in a study of cytomegalovirus exposure and HLA in healthy donors. This PCR relied on a set of 60 Vbeta primers and 13 Jbeta primers. The protocol was immunoSEQ multiplex PCR, while the TCRdb copy is restricted to in-frame clones and leaves out a portion. The data contain roughly 220,000 clones, roughly 80% of them singletons. The specimen was PBMCs. These receptor sequences come from a man aged 25-45 years in good health and CMV-seronegative.

This chain uses TRBV5-4 with TRBJ2-5, with D possibly TRBD1 on 5 matching bases. The CDR3 covers 13 residues. Germline lookup yields CDR1 SGHNT and CDR2 YYREEE (reference sequence). V lost 5 bases and J lost 2, with 10 bases in between. The CDR3 protein is CASRGPGQETQYF. The DNA for the CDR3 is TGTGCCAGCAGGGGGCCCGGACAAGAGACCCAGTACTTC.

This chain connects TRBV7-2 to TRBJ2-1; no reliable D call. V lost 1 base and J 3 bases, leaving 10 bases between the germline ends. The CDR3 has 15 amino acids. Germline V CDR1 and CDR2: SGHTA, FQGNSA. CDR3 region: CASSLGMIGYNEQFF. CDR3 nucleotides: TGTGCCAGCAGCTTAGGCATGATCGGCTACAATGAGCAGTTCTTC.